This T cell receptor (beta chain) was found in a study of post-analysis software for immune sequencing data. Study results and limitations: Patients carried a few TRBV segments more frequently than controls did, and TRBV5-6, TRBV5-1 and TRBV20-1 were among them.

The table lists this clonotype with a few counts. Its antigen is currently unknown. At one of its ends the junction is not consistent with the germline gene, which may arise from a read error. Unique molecular identifiers were built into the TCR beta cDNA libraries. Using its own MiXCR run on the PCR reads, TCRdb lists one record per CDR3 protein. The repertoire holds 750,000 to 900,000 distinct CDR3 sequences, with 46% as singletons. The CDR3 totals 13 residues. Looked up from germline, CDR1 is MGHRA and CDR2 is YSYEKL. The chain combines TRBV4-1 with TRBJ2-3; 8 bases align to TRBD1. The sequence came from a girl under 18 with multiple sclerosis. Sequenced material: blood. CDR3 sequence reads: CAGSMDREDTQYF. CDR3 nucleotides: TGCGCCGGCAGTATGGACAGGGAAGATACGCAGTATTTT.